The 22 T cell receptor beta chains below all came from one sample that was sequenced in a study of shared clonotypes between healthy human individuals. The data were produced by immunoSEQ multiplex PCR, yet TCRdb's version contains in-frame clones alone and is incomplete. The profile shows approximately 530,000 clones, 90% to 96% of them singletons. Specimen: naive CD4+ T cells sorted from blood. Subset indicated: CD45RA+ positively selected. The receptor source for this set is a woman in her 30s in good health.

A note on this clone: Other DNA sequences of this sample code for an identical CDR3. The chain recombines TRBV18 with TRBJ2-1; tentatively, D is TRBD2 (5 bases). Germline V gene data show CDR1 as KGHSH and CDR2 as LQKENI. This CDR3 spans 15 amino acids. The ends were cut back, 0 bases at V and 0 bases at J, with 6 bases in the middle. The CDR3 nucleotides are TGTGCCAGCTCACCACCGGGGAGCTCCTACAATGAGCAGTTCTTC. The encoded protein is CASSPPGSSYNEQFF.

This chain uses TRBV10-3 with TRBJ1-5; no clear D gene. Germline lookup yields CDR1 ENHRY and CDR2 SYGVKD. V dropped 6 bases and J dropped 0 bases, with 9 bases sitting between them. This CDR3 is 14 amino acids long. This chain's CDR3 is CAISADGSNQPQHF. In nucleotides, the CDR3 is TGTGCCATCAGCGCGGACGGTAGCAATCAGCCCCAGCATTTT.

The chain joins TRBV19 to TRBJ1-5; 9 bases match TRBD1. Unmatched junction bases numbered 11, after V lost 6 bases and J lost 5 bases. The CDR3 has 16 residues. Per the germline V gene, CDR1 is LNHDA and CDR2 is SQIVND (reference sequence). In DNA form, the CDR3 reads TGTGCCAGTAGCCGGACAGGGGTAGCGAGCGATCAGCCCCAGCATTTT. Translated, it gives CASSRTGVASDQPQHF.

The chain is built from TRBV10-3 and TRBJ2-2; 11 nucleotides agree with TRBD2. Germline assignment: CDR1 ENHRY and CDR2 SYGVKD. This CDR3 comprises 16 residues. Unmatched junction bases numbered 4, after V lost 2 bases and J lost 5 bases. CDR3 region: CAISELGTSGTGELFF. The CDR3 nucleotides are TGTGCCATCAGTGAGCTCGGGACTAGCGGTACCGGGGAGCTGTTTTTT.

The V call is TRBV6-6, the J call TRBJ2-3; unclear D gene. Trimming cost V 2 bases and J 1 base, with 4 bases left between them. The CDR3 has 13 residues. Germline V lookup: CDR1 MNHNY, CDR2 SVGAGI (reference sequence). CDR3 DNA sequence: TGTGCCAGCAGTTACGGGGGCACAGATACGCAGTATTTT. Translating it yields CASSYGGTDTQYF.

This clone was seen a single time. The V and J genes are TRBV20-1 and TRBJ2-1; D remains ambiguous. From germline, CDR1 is DFQATT and CDR2 SNEGSKA (reference sequence). The CDR3 sequence is 11 residues long. V gave up 0 bases and J gave up 5 bases, with 2 bases separating them. In nucleotides, the CDR3 is TGCAGTGCTAGAGAACACAATGAGCAGTTCTTC. This gives the protein CSAREHNEQFF.

The chain uses TRBV5-8 and TRBJ2-3; 13 bases fit TRBD2. With 0 bases clipped from V and 3 bases from J, the junction kept 4 bases outside the gene matches. Germline CDR1 is SGHTS and CDR2 is YDEGEE. This CDR3 is 17 amino acids long. This CDR3 reads CASSLDGLAGVTDTQYF. CDR3 in DNA: TGTGCCAGCAGCTTGGATGGACTAGCGGGAGTGACAGATACGCAGTATTTT.

The chain joins TRBV28 to TRBJ2-5; 10 bases fit TRBD2. V lost 6 bases, J lost 5 bases, and 9 bases stayed unmatched. CDR1 and CDR2 from the germline V gene are MDHEN and SYDVKM. The CDR3 spans 15 residues. The CDR3: CASSTIAGGLETQYF. The CDR3 DNA is TGTGCCAGCAGCACTATAGCGGGAGGTTTGGAGACCCAGTACTTC.

The chain combines TRBV15 with TRBJ2-4; D not certain. CDR1 is LNHNV and CDR2 is YYDKDF in the germline V gene (reference sequence). The CDR3 contains 13 residues. Between the trimmed V and J ends, which lost 8 bases and 0 bases, there was a span of 8 bases. CDR3 amino acids: CATATGAKNIQYF. The CDR3 nucleotides read TGTGCCACCGCCACGGGAGCCAAAAACATTCAGTACTTC.

This clone showed up just once. The chain has TRBV5-1 and TRBJ1-4, with TRBD1 as a possible D gene (5 bases). The germline V gene has CDR1 SGHRS and CDR2 YFSETQ. V gave up 0 bases and J gave up 8 bases, with 14 bases separating them. The CDR3 has 15 residues. The CDR3 here is CASSLDTGHGEKLFF. The CDR3 bases are TGCGCCAGCAGCTTGGATACTGGACACGGGGAAAAACTGTTTTTT.

The gene calls are TRBV4-2 and TRBJ2-7, with D possibly matching TRBD1 (6 bases). CDR3 length: 18 amino acids. The V end was cut by 3 bases, the J end by 1 base, with 22 bases between. CDR1 LGHNA and CDR2 YNFKEQ come from the germline V gene. CDR3 sequence: CASSHVRTGTTFSYEQYF. The CDR3 nucleotides are TGTGCCAGCAGCCATGTTAGGACCGGGACAACCTTTTCCTACGAGCAGTACTTC.

This chain links TRBV4-1 with TRBJ2-7, with 11 bases matching TRBD2. J lost 3 bases, V lost 1 base, and 5 bases had no gene match. CDR3 size: 16 residues. Germline CDR1 is MGHRA and CDR2 is YSYEKL. CDR3 sequence reads: CASSQGPSGRFYEQYF. The CDR3 DNA is TGCGCCAGCAGCCAAGGCCCTAGCGGGAGGTTCTACGAGCAGTACTTC.

Only one count was recorded for this clone. V usage is TRBV28 and J usage is TRBJ2-5; no firm D call. This CDR3 spans 13 amino acids. V dropped 2 bases and J dropped 7 bases, with 11 bases sitting between them. Germline values: CDR1 MDHEN, CDR2 SYDVKM. In DNA form, the CDR3 reads TGTGCCAGCAGTTTACAGCTCCACGGGACCCAGTACTTC. Its translation is CASSLQLHGTQYF.

The chain is built from TRBV19 and TRBJ2-7; TRBD1 is a possible D gene (5 bases). The CDR3 contains 15 residues. V gave up 4 bases and J gave up 2 bases, with 15 bases separating them. CDR1 LNHDA and CDR2 SQIVND come from the germline V gene (reference sequence). For the CDR3, the DNA is TGTGCCAGTAGTAGCCTGACAGCCCTGCCCTACGAGCAGTACTTC. Residues: CASSSLTALPYEQYF.

The rearrangement links TRBV5-6 to TRBJ1-1; the match to TRBD1 covers 8 bases. The germline CDR1 and CDR2 sequences are SGHDT and YYEEEE. The CDR3 is made up of 14 amino acids. V shed 4 bases and J 4 bases; nucleotides not matched to a gene: 6. This CDR3 is CASSRSTGGTEAFF. The CDR3 DNA reads as TGTGCCAGCAGCCGTTCCACAGGGGGCACTGAAGCTTTCTTT.

The J gene is TRBJ1-5, the V gene TRBV19; TRBD1 aligns across 11 bases. The CDR3 is 16 amino acids. Germline CDR1 and CDR2: LNHDA and SQIVND (reference sequence). The V gene end was trimmed by 5 bases and the J gene end by 2 bases; junction bases not matched to a gene: 5. CDR3 sequence: CASSPQDRGRNQPQHF. As DNA, the CDR3 is TGTGCCAGTAGTCCCCAGGACAGGGGGCGCAATCAGCCCCAGCATTTT.

V gene TRBV4-2 combines with J gene TRBJ2-2, with TRBD2 matching 9 bases. CDR3 length: 17 amino acids. In germline, CDR1 is LGHNA, CDR2 YNFKEQ. Losses at the gene ends were 0 bases for V and 2 bases for J; bases not matched to a gene: 4. CDR3 in amino acids: CASSQDASGVNTGELFF. In DNA form, the CDR3 reads TGTGCCAGCAGCCAAGACGCTAGCGGGGTTAACACCGGGGAGCTGTTTTTT.

A single count supports this clone. The chain recombines TRBV15 with TRBJ2-5, with 9 positions matching TRBD2. Matching the DNA end better, TRBJ2-7 makes the J call doubtful. Germline assignment: CDR1 LNHNV and CDR2 YYDKDF (reference sequence). This CDR3 is 16 amino acids long. The CDR3 coding sequence is TGTGCCACCAGCAAGGAAGGACGGAGCGGGAGGTACGAGCAGTACTTC. Translation gives CATSKEGRSGRYEQYF.

The chain couples TRBV10-2 to TRBJ1-1; D ambiguous. The CDR3 covers 13 residues. From germline, CDR1 is WSHSY and CDR2 SAAADI. Trimming shortened V by 6 bases and J by 1 base, and 9 bases separated the two germline ends. The CDR3 spells CASSPRGNTEAFF. The CDR3 DNA follows: TGCGCCAGCAGCCCCCGGGGGAACACTGAAGCTTTCTTT.

The genes are TRBV18 and TRBJ1-1, with 10 bases aligning to TRBD1. V lost 0 bases and J lost 4; bases outside the gene matches: 8. Germline assignment: CDR1 KGHSH and CDR2 LQKENI. The CDR3 spans 17 residues. The CDR3 bases are TGTGCCAGCTCACCACCTGGGGGAGGGACAGGGGTCACTGAAGCTTTCTTT. Protein product: CASSPPGGGTGVTEAFF.

The DNA of the CDR3 is TGTGCCAGCTCACCTGGGCGGAATAATGAAAAACTGTTTTTT. It translates to CASSPGRNNEKLFF. The V and J genes are TRBV18 and TRBJ1-4, with D unclear. This CDR3 has 14 amino acids. The germline V gene encodes CDR1 KGHSH and CDR2 LQKENI. V was pared by 3 bases and J by 4 bases, with 9 bases between.

The J gene is TRBJ2-7, the V gene TRBV28; 8 nucleotides line up with TRBD1. The CDR3 runs 14 residues. V gave up 6 bases and J gave up 2 bases; unmatched junction bases: 6. Germline V gene lookup returns CDR1 MDHEN and CDR2 SYDVKM. CDR3 sequence (DNA): TGTGCCAGCAGCCGACAGGGGAGACCCTACGAGCAGTACTTC. Amino acids: CASSRQGRPYEQYF.